This T cell receptor (beta chain) was documented in a study of OX40 agonist ivuxolimab in advanced cancers. Study overall: A history of anti-PD-1, anti-PD-L1 or anti-CTLA-4 therapy was acceptable, and approximately 40% had some. Partial responses were recorded for three patients, including one with hepatocellular carcinoma and two with cutaneous melanoma. Findings of the study overall: Some nonresponders likewise displayed low normalized T-cell clonal expansion.

For this clone: What it binds is not known.

Assay used: immunoSEQ multiplex PCR; TCRdb lists only in-frame clones, some missing. Of 28,000 or so clones in the sample, around 83% were seen once. The germline gives CDR1 SGHAT, CDR2 FQNNGV. The CDR3 runs 16 residues. The junction had 7 bases not matched to a gene; V was cut back by 5 bases and J by 0 bases. The source was CD4+ or CD8+ T cells sorted from blood, collected in a trial of the OX40 agonist ivuxolimab. The V and J genes are TRBV11-2 and TRBJ2-7; 10 bases line up with TRBD1. The source is an adult with an advanced solid tumor such as melanoma, head and neck, liver or kidney cancer. This CDR3 is CASSQRRTGGSYEQYF. The CDR3 DNA follows: TGTGCCAGCAGCCAACGGCGGACAGGGGGCTCCTACGAGCAGTACTTC.